This T cell receptor beta chain was captured by sequencing in a study of T cells in localized non-small cell lung cancer. Overall study results and limits: Sequencing, confined to only one tumor region, leaves heterogeneity possible. Uninvolved adjacent lung showed higher T cell clonality than tumor. A median approximately 57 of the top 100 tumor clones appeared in adjacent lung.

This clone has a handful of counts. The antigen is undetermined. The CDR3 length is 13 residues. Germline assignment: CDR1 SEHNR and CDR2 FQNEAQ (reference sequence). With 5 bases clipped from V and 3 bases from J, the junction kept 2 bases outside the gene matches. The method was immunoSEQ multiplex PCR; TCRdb's version includes in-frame clones alone and lacks a portion of them. Among about 39,000 clones listed, around 79% were seen once. This clonotype was obtained from a woman aged 35-75 years with stage II squamous cell lung carcinoma. The V and J genes are TRBV7-9 and TRBJ2-7; TRBD2 aligns across 9 bases. Sequencing was performed on PBMCs, taken before any cancer treatment. CDR3 amino acids: CASSGTSSYEQYF. CDR3 sequence (DNA): TGTGCCAGCAGCGGGACTAGCAGCTACGAGCAGTACTTC.